Below, 2 T cell receptor beta chains from the same sample are listed, as sequenced in a study of cytomegalovirus exposure and HLA in healthy donors. Amplification used 60 Vbeta primers and 13 Jbeta primers. Sequenced by immunoSEQ multiplex PCR; TCRdb stores in-frame clones only, minus some. The data show 180,000 or so clones, around 76% seen once. Sequencing was carried out using PBMCs. All receptors come from a woman aged 25 to 39 in good health and CMV-seropositive.

V is TRBV7-2 and J is TRBJ2-1, with D possibly TRBD2 on 6 matching bases. The V gene's germline CDR1 is SGHTA and CDR2 FQGNSA. V dropped 4 bases and J dropped 8 bases, with 15 bases sitting between them. The CDR3 runs 14 residues. For the CDR3, the DNA is TGTGCCAGCAGCTCCACTAGAGGGGACTATGAGCAGTTCTTC. Amino acids: CASSSTRGDYEQFF.

The V call is TRBV10-3, the J call TRBJ2-1; 8 nucleotides align to TRBD2. This CDR3 is 14 amino acids long. V was pared by 5 bases and J by 8 bases, with 8 bases of the junction left unmatched. Per the germline V gene, CDR1 is ENHRY and CDR2 is SYGVKD. As DNA, the CDR3 is TGTGCCATCAGTCCCACGGGACTAGACTATGAGCAGTTCTTC. Protein sequence: CAISPTGLDYEQFF.